This passage covers 25 T cell receptor beta chains from one sample sequenced in a study of chemoradiotherapy in HPV16-positive cancers. Some clones are missing from TCRdb's copy, which holds only in-frame ones; the method was immunoSEQ multiplex PCR. The sample includes around 12,000 clones, approximately 80% of them seen just once. This specimen was taken from a patient who underwent chemoradiotherapy. Receptors were obtained from a human donor with HPV-associated anogenital cancer.

J is TRBJ1-2 and V is TRBV6-5, with TRBD1 identical over 7 bases. V lost 5 bases, J lost 5 bases, and 2 bases stayed unmatched. The germline V gene has CDR1 MNHEY and CDR2 SVGAGI. The CDR3 extends over 12 amino acids. Here the CDR3 DNA reads TGTGCCAGCAGTGGACAGGCTTATGGCTACACCTTC. Its translation is CASSGQAYGYTF.

The chain carries TRBV9 and TRBJ2-5; D might be TRBD2 (7 bases). The V gene lost 6 bases and the J gene lost 1 base, with 16 bases spanning the gap. CDR1 is SGDLS and CDR2 is YYNGEE in the germline V gene. This CDR3 has 15 amino acids. Here the CDR3 DNA reads TGTGCCAGCACCACGAGGGGGGGCCCCCAAGAGACCCAGTACTTC. Its translation is CASTTRGGPQETQYF.

This chain links TRBV2 with TRBJ2-3; D may be TRBD2 (7 bases). The CDR3 is made up of 14 amino acids. The V end lost 6 bases, the J end lost 3 bases, and 13 bases lay between the germline ends. Germline V CDR1 and CDR2: SNHLY, FYNNEI. The CDR3 DNA is TGTGCCAGCAGGAGGGGGGGGACGACAGATACGCAGTATTTT. Protein: CASRRGGTTDTQYF.

The chain links TRBV10-3 to TRBJ1-3; D is possibly TRBD1 (6 bases). Germline V gives CDR1 ENHRY, CDR2 SYGVKD. V was trimmed by 3 bases and J by 0 bases, leaving 15 bases between them. This CDR3 is 17 amino acids long. The chain's CDR3 is CAISDRQDISSGNTIYF. CDR3 DNA: TGTGCCATCAGTGACAGACAGGATATAAGCTCTGGAAACACCATATATTTT.

DNA for the CDR3: TGTGCCAGCAGAACACAGGGGTTGAGTGGCTACACCTTC. Amino acids: CASRTQGLSGYTF. The V call is TRBV6-6, the J call TRBJ1-2; 7 bases agree with TRBD1. The CDR3 is 13 residues long. Trimming at V came to 6 bases and at J to 7 bases, leaving 8 bases not matched to a gene. Germline CDR1 MNHNY, CDR2 SVGAGI (reference sequence).

The chain uses TRBV19 and TRBJ1-5; the D gene is possibly TRBD1 (6 bases). The CDR3 is 13 residues long. V was shortened by 8 bases and J by 4 bases, with 12 bases between the two germline ends. CDR1 and CDR2 (germline): LNHDA, SQIVND (reference sequence). The chain's CDR3 is CASLPGVNQPQHF. CDR3 sequence (DNA): TGTGCCAGTCTCCCAGGGGTAAATCAGCCCCAGCATTTT.

This chain connects TRBV28 to TRBJ2-1; 7 nucleotides line up with TRBD1. V lost 1 base to trimming and J lost 4 bases; unmatched junction nucleotides: 7. In germline, CDR1 is MDHEN, CDR2 SYDVKM. The CDR3 consists of 16 residues. CDR3 coding DNA: TGTGCCAGCAGTTTATATTCAGGGGGAAAGTACAATGAGCAGTTCTTC. Translated: CASSLYSGGKYNEQFF.

This chain links TRBV15 with TRBJ1-2, with D maybe TRBD1 (6 bases). V was pared by 0 bases and J by 8 bases, with 10 bases between. Germline lookup yields CDR1 LNHNV and CDR2 YYDKDF (reference sequence). CDR3 length: 13 residues. CDR3 DNA sequence: TGTGCCACCAGCAGAGACAGGGGTGGGGGCTACACCTTC. This sequence encodes CATSRDRGGGYTF.

As DNA, the CDR3 is TGTGCCAGCAGTGAAACAGGGGAGGGATCACCCCTCCACTTT. The encoded protein is CASSETGEGSPLHF. The J gene is TRBJ1-6, the V gene TRBV6-1; 7 positions agree with TRBD1. V shed 2 bases, J shed 10 bases, and the junction held 5 bases outside the gene matches. The germline V gene encodes CDR1 MNHNS and CDR2 SASEGT. This CDR3 is built from 14 residues.

A few counts support this clone. The V and J genes are TRBV5-1 and TRBJ1-2, with D possibly matching TRBD1 (6 bases). The germline V gene has CDR1 SGHRS and CDR2 YFSETQ. The CDR3 totals 13 residues. Trimming removed 4 bases at V and 2 bases at J, with 9 bases between. The DNA of the CDR3 is TGCGCCAGCAGCCCCGGACAGAACTATGGCTACACCTTC. Protein sequence: CASSPGQNYGYTF.

Here the CDR3 reads CASSYTGIRTPNTEAFF. As DNA, the CDR3 is TGTGCCAGCAGCTACACAGGGATACGAACCCCGAACACTGAAGCTTTCTTT. The J gene is TRBJ1-1, the V gene TRBV5-5, with D perhaps matching TRBD1 (6 bases). The V gene lost 3 bases and the J gene lost 1 base, with 19 bases spanning the gap. Germline values: CDR1 SGHKS, CDR2 YYEKEE (reference sequence). CDR3 length equals 17 residues.

The rearrangement links TRBV6-6 to TRBJ2-7; D gene uncertain. Germline loops: CDR1 MNHNY, CDR2 SVGAGI (reference sequence). V lost 4 bases, J lost 6 bases, and 19 bases lay in between. There are 15 residues in the CDR3. The CDR3 loop is CASSFPASRSGEQYF. Here the CDR3 DNA reads TGTGCCAGCAGTTTCCCTGCTTCGCGCTCGGGCGAGCAGTACTTC.

The chain has TRBV6-1 and TRBJ2-7; D perhaps matches TRBD2 (5 bases). Between the trimmed V and J ends, which lost 5 bases and 0 bases, there was a span of 11 bases. The CDR3 is 14 amino acids. CDR1 is MNHNS, CDR2 SASEGT, per germline. The CDR3, as DNA: TGTGCCAGCAGTTCCGAGGGTCCCTCCTACGAGCAGTACTTC. It yields the protein CASSSEGPSYEQYF.

The chain joins TRBV9 to TRBJ1-5; the D gene is possibly TRBD1 (6 bases). Trimming cost V 3 bases and J 6 bases, with 10 bases left between them. CDR3 length: 13 residues. The germline V gene encodes CDR1 SGDLS and CDR2 YYNGEE. The CDR3 nucleotides are TGTGCCAGCAGCGAAAGGGGGATTCAGCCCCAGCATTTT. This sequence encodes CASSERGIQPQHF.

The chain combines TRBV5-6 with TRBJ1-2; D might be TRBD1 (6 bases). The CDR3 runs to 13 residues. With 0 bases removed from V and 8 bases from J, the gap between germline ends came to 11 bases. Germline assignment: CDR1 SGHDT and CDR2 YYEEEE. Here the CDR3 DNA reads TGTGCCAGCAGCTTGGTTCAGGGGCCCGGCTACACCTTC. Its translation is CASSLVQGPGYTF.

This chain joins TRBV2 and TRBJ1-6, with TRBD1 matching over 7 bases. V trimming: 6 bases; J trimming: 6 bases; junction bases outside the gene matches: 8. The CDR3 runs to 15 residues. From germline, CDR1 is SNHLY and CDR2 FYNNEI. In DNA, the CDR3 is TGTGCCAGCAGCTTACAGGGGCTCCTTAATTCACCCCTCCACTTT. It specifies CASSLQGLLNSPLHF.

This clone has only a few counts. The chain combines TRBV6-1 with TRBJ1-5, with TRBD1 as a possible D gene (5 bases). V was trimmed by 7 bases and J by 3 bases, leaving 16 bases between them. This CDR3 comprises 15 residues. Germline assignment: CDR1 MNHNS and CDR2 SASEGT. The CDR3 loop reads CASTRGGENNQPQHF. The CDR3 DNA is TGTGCCAGCACCCGAGGAGGGGAAAACAATCAGCCCCAGCATTTT.

The rearrangement uses TRBV5-6 and TRBJ1-3; D gene unclear. The V gene lost 0 bases and the J gene lost 5 bases, with 15 bases spanning the gap. Germline V CDR1 and CDR2: SGHDT, YYEEEE. This CDR3 has 16 residues. The CDR3 DNA sequence: TGTGCCAGCAGCTTGGGAGGTGGGTCGTCCCGAAACACCATATATTTT. Protein: CASSLGGGSSRNTIYF.

This clone occurred a few times. The V call is TRBV30, the J call TRBJ2-7; D might be TRBD1 or TRBD2, each matching 5 bases. The CDR3 spans 12 residues. CDR1 is GTSNPN and CDR2 is SVGIG in the germline V gene (reference sequence). Trimming removed 0 bases from V and 6 bases from J, with 9 bases in between. In DNA form, the CDR3 reads TGTGCCTGGAGTGTACATGGGGGCGAGCAGTACTTC. Residues: CAWSVHGGEQYF.

Note on this clone: The junction departs from the called germline gene at one end, perhaps through a read error. The CDR3 region is CASSLGSGAAYEQYF. CDR3 DNA: TGTGCTAGCAGCTTAGGTAGCGGGGCAGCCTACGAGCAGTACTTC. This chain links TRBV7-7 with TRBJ2-7; 8 nucleotides align to TRBD2. From germline, CDR1 is SSHAT and CDR2 FNYEAQ (reference sequence). The CDR3 runs 15 residues.

This sequence joins TRBV7-2 and TRBJ1-3; 10 positions match TRBD1. Germline trimming cut 5 bases from V and 6 bases from J; bases unmatched to any gene: 10. Germline CDR1 SGHTA, CDR2 FQGNSA. The CDR3 is 16 amino acids. As DNA, the CDR3 is TGTGCCAGCAGCCCCCACCGACAGGGGGCGGCAAACACCATATATTTT. Translation: CASSPHRQGAANTIYF.

J is TRBJ2-1 and V is TRBV14; D gene uncertain. V was pared by 0 bases and J by 9 bases, with 6 bases between. CDR3 length equals 12 residues. Germline V gene sequence: CDR1 SGHDN, CDR2 FVKESK. The CDR3 spells CASSQDSFEQFF. CDR3 coding DNA: TGTGCCAGCAGCCAAGATAGTTTTGAGCAGTTCTTC.

The chain couples TRBV7-3 to TRBJ2-3; 8 bases agree with TRBD2. V dropped 3 bases and J dropped 4; count of bases not matched to a gene: 3. Germline V lookup: CDR1 SGHTA, CDR2 FQGTGA. CDR3 length: 14 amino acids. The CDR3 region is CASSFGGGADTQYF. The CDR3 bases are TGTGCCAGCAGCTTCGGGGGGGGAGCAGATACGCAGTATTTT.

The chain employs TRBV9 and TRBJ1-6; D not certain. V was trimmed by 4 bases and J by 5 bases, leaving 10 bases between them. The CDR3 is 14 residues long. Germline CDR1 SGDLS, CDR2 YYNGEE. CDR3 DNA sequence: TGTGCCAGCAGCCTTCGGGCGGATAATTCACCCCTCCACTTT. It translates to CASSLRADNSPLHF. Using reference TRBV9 and TRBJ1-6 for the parts outside the CDR3, the full variable domain is DSGVTQTPKHLITATGQRVTLRCSPRSGDLSVYWYQQSLDQGLQFLIQYYNGEERAKGNILERFSAQQFPDLHSELNLSSLELGDSALYFCASSLRADNSPLHFGNGTRLTVT.

V and J are TRBV5-1 and TRBJ1-1; D unresolved. V was pared by 0 bases and J by 1 base, with 7 bases between. Germline-derived CDR1 and CDR2 are SGHRS and YFSETQ. This CDR3 spans 14 amino acids. For the CDR3, the DNA is TGCGCCAGCAGCTTGGTCTCGGGGAACACTGAAGCTTTCTTT. Protein sequence: CASSLVSGNTEAFF.